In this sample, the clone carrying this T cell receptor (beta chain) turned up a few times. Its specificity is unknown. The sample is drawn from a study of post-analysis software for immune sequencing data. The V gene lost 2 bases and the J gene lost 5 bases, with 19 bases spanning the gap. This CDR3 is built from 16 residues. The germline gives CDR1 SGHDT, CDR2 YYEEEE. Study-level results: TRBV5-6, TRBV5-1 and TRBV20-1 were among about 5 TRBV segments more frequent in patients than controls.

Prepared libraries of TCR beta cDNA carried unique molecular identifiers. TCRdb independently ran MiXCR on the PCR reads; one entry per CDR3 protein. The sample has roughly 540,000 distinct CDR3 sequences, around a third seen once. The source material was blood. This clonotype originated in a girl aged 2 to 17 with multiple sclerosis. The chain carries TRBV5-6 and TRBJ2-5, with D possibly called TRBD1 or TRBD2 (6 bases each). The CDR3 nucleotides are TGTGCCAGCAGCTTTGATACCGGGGGCACAATGGAGACCCAGTACTTC. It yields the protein CASSFDTGGTMETQYF.